This is a list of T cell receptor beta chains from one sample in a study of blood T cell repertoires in COVID-19. Here immunoSEQ multiplex PCR was the method, and the copy in TCRdb shows in-frame clones only, minus some. The sample records some 300,000 clones, around 92% being singletons. The sequencing sample was made of PBMCs or T cells enriched from blood (not recorded which). These receptors originate from a woman in her 30s who had recovered from COVID-19. The CDR3 runs from the conserved cysteine through the conserved F or W. Fields, in order: D gene, J gene, V gene, clone size, CDR3 DNA, CDR3 protein. The D gene is left open where the match is weak. A row's size may be missing; if present it is once, few, many or a size class.

>NA|TRBJ1-1|TRBV29-1|NA
TGCAGCGTTGTTGGTGGGACTAGAACACTGAAGCTTTTCTTT
CSVVGGTRTLKLFF
>TRBD2|TRBJ2-3|TRBV28|NA
TGTGCCAGCAGTGGAGGGACTAGCGGGACTCGGGATACGCAGTATTTT
CASSGGTSGTRDTQYF
>TRBD1|TRBJ2-1|TRBV18|NA
TGTGCCAGCTCATTCGGGACAGGGTACAATGAGCAGTTCTTC
CASSFGTGYNEQFF
>TRBD1|TRBJ2-5|TRBV29-1|once
TGCAGCGCGATACCGGGACAGCAAGAGACCCAGTACTTC
CSAIPGQQETQYF
>NA|TRBJ2-7|TRBV3-1/TRBV3-2|few
TGTGCCAGCAGCCTTCGACGGGACTCCTACGAGCAGTACTTC
CASSLRRDSYEQYF
>NA|TRBJ2-3|TRBV3-1/TRBV3-2|NA
TGTGCCAGCAGCCGAAAGCGAATATCGGATACGCAGTATTTT
CASSRKRISDTQYF
>NA|TRBJ2-7|TRBV28|NA
TGTGCCAGCAGTTTACCGGGACACCGAACCTACGAGCAGTACTTC
CASSLPGHRTYEQYF
>NA|TRBJ1-1|TRBV30|NA
TGTGCCTGGAGTGTCATGTCGGACACTGAAGCTTTCTTT
CAWSVMSDTEAFF
>TRBD2|TRBJ2-7|TRBV10-2|NA
TGCGCCAGCAGTGAAAATGGGTCTAGCGGGAGGAAGCTCGAGCAGTACTTC
CASSENGSSGRKLEQYF
>NA|TRBJ1-3|TRBV3-1/TRBV3-2|NA
TGTGCCAGCAGCCAAACAGAGCAGTACTCTGGAAACACCATATATTTT
CASSQTEQYSGNTIYF
>NA|TRBJ2-3|TRBV29-1|NA
TGCAGCGTTGACGGGACTGTCACGCCCACAGATACGCAGTATTTT
CSVDGTVTPTDTQYF
>TRBD1|TRBJ2-1|TRBV7-9|NA
TGTGCCAGCAGCCAGCCGGGACAGGCTCTCAATGAGCAGTTCTTC
CASSQPGQALNEQFF
>NA|TRBJ2-2|TRBV6-2/TRBV6-3|NA
TGTGCCAGCAGTTACGCCACCCTAGGGGAGCTGTTTTTT
CASSYATLGELFF
>TRBD2|TRBJ2-7|TRBV5-4|NA
TGTGCCAGCAGTTTTGGACTAGCGGGAGTTAGCTACGAGCAGTACTTC
CASSFGLAGVSYEQYF
>NA|TRBJ1-1|TRBV19|NA
TGTGCCAGTAGTTTTGCGGGAGTGAACACTGAAGCTTTCTTT
CASSFAGVNTEAFF
>TRBD2|TRBJ2-1|TRBV13|NA
TGTGCCAGCATGGGGACTCCTAGCGGGAGTACCTATGAGCAGTTCTTC
CASMGTPSGSTYEQFF
>NA|TRBJ1-3|TRBV10-3|NA
TGTGCCATCAGTACCGGACAAACTGGAAACACCATATATTTT
CAISTGQTGNTIYF
>NA|TRBJ2-1|TRBV30|NA
TGTGCCTGGAGCGCGTCGGTGGTAAGCTCCTACAATGAGCAGTTCTTC
CAWSASVVSSYNEQFF
>NA|TRBJ1-2|TRBV28|few
TGTGCCAGCAGTTTCGCGGCAGGGGAGACCTTC
CASSFAAGETF
>TRBD1|TRBJ1-4|TRBV6-5|NA
TGTGCCAGCAGTTACGGGGGGACAGGGGTCGGAGAAAAACTGTTTTTT
CASSYGGTGVGEKLFF
>TRBD1|TRBJ2-2|TRBV5-1|once
TGCGCCAGCAGCAAAGGGATTCCGACAGGGGGAAATTCCGGGGAGCTGTTTTTT
CASSKGIPTGGNSGELFF
>NA|TRBJ2-6|TRBV6-1|NA
TGTGCCAGCAGTGAAAACAGGTTCCTATCTGGGGCCAACGTCCTGACTTTC
CASSENRFLSGANVLTF
>NA|TRBJ2-1|TRBV6-5|once
TGTGCCAGCAGCCGACAGAACTACAATGAGCAGTTCTTC
CASSRQNYNEQFF
>NA|TRBJ2-5|TRBV29-1|NA
TGCAGCTACGAGGTTACGGGAGAAGAGACCCAGTACTTC
CSYEVTGEETQYF